Following are 19 T cell receptor beta chains from one sample sequenced in a study of PD-1 blockade in classical Hodgkin lymphoma (dated by TCRdb to 2018 to 2020). The sample's time point label, in plain terms: cycle 2 day 1 (C2D1) of nivolumab. Every trial patient had relapsed after autologous stem cell transplantation, and cohorts A, B and C differed in prior brentuximab vedotin exposure. The library came from the immunoSEQ multiplex PCR assay. The clones in this table, taken by TCRdb from immuneACCESS, are in-frame only. Not every clone is retained; where verified, under half of the shortfall comes from an unresolved V gene, and the cause of the rest is unknown. The sample table records just over 14,000 clones; about 83% of these occur just once. Under 30% of the sample goes to the ten largest clones. The sequences come from peripheral blood mononuclear cells (PBMCs), collected before the second cycle of nivolumab. The receptors originated from a human donor with classical Hodgkin lymphoma.

This rearrangement joins TRBV2 to TRBJ2-5, with D perhaps TRBD2 (5 bases). V dropped 2 bases and J dropped 5 bases, with 15 bases sitting between them. CDR3 size: 15 residues. Germline V CDR1 and CDR2: SNHLY, FYNNEI. The CDR3: CASSETASTGETQYF. The CDR3 DNA is TGTGCCAGCAGTGAAACGGCTAGCACTGGGGAGACCCAGTACTTC.

This clone was detected only a few times. The V gene is TRBV5-1, the J gene TRBJ2-3, with 10 bases fitting TRBD2. CDR1 is SGHRS and CDR2 is YFSETQ in the germline V gene. V dropped 4 bases and J dropped 8; count of bases not matched to a gene: 13. This CDR3 has 16 amino acids. The DNA of the CDR3 is TGCGCCAGCAGCCCTTTAGCGGGGGGCCCGTCGGGTACGCAGTATTTT. Translated: CASSPLAGGPSGTQYF.

J is TRBJ2-3 and V is TRBV18; maybe TRBD2 (5 bases). The CDR3 contains 15 residues. Trimming left V 4 bases short and J 4 bases short, with 15 bases between. CDR1 and CDR2 (germline): KGHSH, LQKENI. The CDR3, as DNA: TGTGCCAGCTCACTCTCCGTTACTAGGGCAGATACGCAGTATTTT. This encodes CASSLSVTRADTQYF.

This chain connects TRBV7-9 to TRBJ2-2; D uncertain. Trimming left V 3 bases short and J 4 bases short, with 3 bases between. CDR3 length equals 12 residues. Germline V gives CDR1 SEHNR, CDR2 FQNEAQ (reference sequence). CDR3: CASSLTTGELFF. In DNA form, the CDR3 reads TGTGCCAGCAGCTTGACCACCGGGGAGCTGTTTTTT.

V is TRBV6-5 and J is TRBJ2-7; possibly TRBD1 or TRBD2 for D (6 bases each). The CDR3 covers 14 residues. V gave up 6 bases and J gave up 6 bases, with 18 bases separating them. Germline V lookup: CDR1 MNHEY, CDR2 SVGAGI. The CDR3 is CASSHPGDRREQYF. For the CDR3, the DNA is TGTGCCAGCAGCCACCCGGGAGACAGGCGCGAGCAGTACTTC.

The chain joins TRBV7-9 to TRBJ1-1; no clear D. Trimming cost V 2 bases and J 7 bases, with 8 bases left between them. The CDR3 is 12 residues long. The germline V gene encodes CDR1 SEHNR and CDR2 FQNEAQ (reference sequence). The CDR3 bases are TGTGCCAGCAGCTTAAGTTTGAGTGAAGCTTTCTTT. It specifies CASSLSLSEAFF.

The gene calls are TRBV19 and TRBJ2-3; 7 bases map to TRBD1. The germline V gene encodes CDR1 LNHDA and CDR2 SQIVND (reference sequence). The CDR3 runs to 14 residues. Germline trimming cut 3 bases from V and 2 bases from J; bases unmatched to any gene: 2. The DNA of the CDR3 is TGTGCCAGTAGTATCGACAGGGACACAGATACGCAGTATTTT. This encodes CASSIDRDTDTQYF.

The rearrangement links TRBV2 to TRBJ1-4, with 7 bases aligning to TRBD1. Germline assignment: CDR1 SNHLY and CDR2 FYNNEI. This CDR3 has 14 residues. V was clipped by 3 bases and J by 8 bases; unmatched bases: 6. In DNA, the CDR3 is TGTGCCAGCAGTGATCTAGGACAGGAGGAAAAACTGTTTTTT. As protein: CASSDLGQEEKLFF.

This clone was detected once. The V gene is TRBV5-1, the J gene TRBJ2-3; 8 bases map to TRBD2. After removal of 1 base from V and 5 bases from J, the junction contained 6 bases not matched to a gene. CDR3 length: 15 residues. In germline, CDR1 is SGHRS, CDR2 YFSETQ. CDR3 residues: CASSLPGGQKDTQYF. In DNA, the CDR3 is TGCGCCAGCAGCTTGCCGGGGGGGCAGAAAGATACGCAGTATTTT.

This clone showed up just a few times. The chain recombines TRBV7-2 with TRBJ2-3; the D gene is possibly TRBD2 (6 bases). V lost 1 base and J 0 bases, leaving 8 bases between the germline ends. CDR3 length equals 15 residues. Germline CDR1 SGHTA, CDR2 FQGNSA. The CDR3 spells CASSLDAGSTDTQYF. Here the CDR3 DNA reads TGTGCCAGCAGCTTAGATGCGGGGAGCACAGATACGCAGTATTTT.

V usage is TRBV19 and J usage is TRBJ1-5; D not resolved. The V gene lost 6 bases and the J gene lost 0 bases, with 12 bases spanning the gap. The CDR3 loop spans 15 amino acids. Germline V gene sequence: CDR1 LNHDA, CDR2 SQIVND (reference sequence). As DNA, the CDR3 is TGTGCCAGTAGCCACGGAGGTGGTAGCAATCAGCCCCAGCATTTT. It encodes CASSHGGGSNQPQHF.

By share of the sample, this clone is medium-sized. This chain links TRBV6-5 with TRBJ1-1; D is perhaps TRBD1 (6 bases). This CDR3 region has 14 residues. V was shortened by 6 bases and J by 4 bases, with 15 bases between the two germline ends. Germline lookup yields CDR1 MNHEY and CDR2 SVGAGI. The CDR3 DNA reads as TGTGCCAGCAGAATTCCCGGGACACTCACTGAAGCTTTCTTT. Translation gives CASRIPGTLTEAFF.

The V gene is TRBV19, the J gene TRBJ2-3; unclear D gene. The length of the CDR3 is 16 residues. Trimming stripped 3 bases from V and 0 bases from J, with 13 bases between. Germline CDR1 LNHDA, CDR2 SQIVND (reference sequence). The CDR3 region has the DNA TGTGCCAGTAGTATTCGCTTAGAAGATAGCACAGATACGCAGTATTTT. It is translated as CASSIRLEDSTDTQYF.

This chain joins TRBV5-6 and TRBJ1-3; TRBD1 aligns across 8 bases. CDR1 is SGHDT and CDR2 is YYEEEE in the germline V gene. The CDR3 runs to 14 residues. V lost 1 base to trimming and J lost 7 bases; unmatched junction nucleotides: 4. The CDR3: CASSLWTGWNTIYF. Here the CDR3 DNA reads TGTGCCAGCAGCTTGTGGACAGGGTGGAACACCATATATTTT.

This chain uses TRBV11-2 with TRBJ2-3, with 7 bases matching TRBD2. CDR1 is SGHAT, CDR2 FQNNGV, per germline. The CDR3 runs to 15 residues. The ends lost 5 bases at V and 2 bases at J; junction bases unmatched: 7. The CDR3 DNA reads TGTGCCAGCAGCCCCAGACTAGCTGACACAGATACGCAGTATTTT. Protein product: CASSPRLADTDTQYF.

The chain links TRBV25-1 to TRBJ1-1; D is undetermined. The germline V gene has CDR1 MGHDK and CDR2 SYGVNS. This CDR3 comprises 14 residues. The ends were cut back, 7 bases at V and 0 bases at J, with 12 bases in the middle. CDR3 DNA: TGTGCCAGCAATCTGATGGGCCTGAACACTGAAGCTTTCTTT. Its translation: CASNLMGLNTEAFF.

This clone was observed a single time. This chain joins TRBV5-1 and TRBJ2-1; 9 nucleotides match TRBD2. The CDR3 spans 15 residues. The germline V gene encodes CDR1 SGHRS and CDR2 YFSETQ. With V trimmed by 4 bases and J by 3 bases, 5 bases remained unmatched. The DNA for the CDR3 is TGCGCCAGCAGCCCAGCTAGCGGGAACTACAATGAGCAGTTCTTC. Encoded protein: CASSPASGNYNEQFF.

The chain links TRBV7-2 to TRBJ1-2; 9 bases line up with TRBD1. V dropped 2 bases and J dropped 6; count of bases not matched to a gene: 7. Germline V gene data show CDR1 as SGHTA and CDR2 as FQGNSA. CDR3 length: 15 amino acids. The CDR3 DNA follows: TGTGCCAGCAGCTTAAAGGGACAGGGAAATCATGGCTACACCTTC. This encodes CASSLKGQGNHGYTF.

J is TRBJ1-5 and V is TRBV5-8; no clear D. V shed 6 bases and J shed 7 bases, with 14 bases lying between them. Germline V gives CDR1 SGHTS, CDR2 YDEGEE. CDR3 length: 13 residues. CDR3 in amino acids: CASTPIMKQPQHF. The CDR3 DNA sequence: TGTGCCAGCACCCCCATCATGAAGCAGCCCCAGCATTTT.